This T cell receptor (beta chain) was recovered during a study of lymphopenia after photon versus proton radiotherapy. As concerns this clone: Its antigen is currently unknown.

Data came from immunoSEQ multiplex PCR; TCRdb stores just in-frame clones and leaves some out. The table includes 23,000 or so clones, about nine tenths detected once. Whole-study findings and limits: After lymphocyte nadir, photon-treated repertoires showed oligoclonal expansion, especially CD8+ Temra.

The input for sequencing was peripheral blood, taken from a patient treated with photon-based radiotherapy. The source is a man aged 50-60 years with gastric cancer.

CDR3 in amino acids: CASSFTSGGVDTQYF. The CDR3 region has the DNA TGTGCCAGCAGTTTCACTAGCGGGGGTGTCGATACGCAGTATTTT. V is TRBV6-5 and J is TRBJ2-3; TRBD2 matches at 11 bases. J lost 6 bases, V lost 4 bases, and 6 bases had no gene match. This CDR3 is 15 amino acids long. Germline lookup yields CDR1 MNHEY and CDR2 SVGAGI.